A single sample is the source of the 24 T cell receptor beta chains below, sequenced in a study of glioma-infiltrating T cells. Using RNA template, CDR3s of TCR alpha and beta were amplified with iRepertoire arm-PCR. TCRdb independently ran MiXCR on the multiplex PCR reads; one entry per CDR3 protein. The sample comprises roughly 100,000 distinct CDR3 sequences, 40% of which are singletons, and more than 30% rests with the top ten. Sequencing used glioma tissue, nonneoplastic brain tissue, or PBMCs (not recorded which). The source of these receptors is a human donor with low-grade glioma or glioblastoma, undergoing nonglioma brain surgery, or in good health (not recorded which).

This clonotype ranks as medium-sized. DNA for the CDR3: TGTGCCAGCAGTTCCCCAGGCAAAGGGCAGTTCTTC. Translating it yields CASSSPGKGQFF. The chain recombines TRBV28 with TRBJ2-1, with unresolved D. Germline CDR1 reads MDHEN; CDR2 reads SYDVKM. Trimming pared 4 bases from V and 12 bases from J, leaving 13 bases between. The CDR3 consists of 12 residues.

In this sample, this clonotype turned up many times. CDR3 amino acids: CASSASGFINEQFF. CDR3 sequence (DNA): TGTGCCAGCAGTGCGTCAGGTTTCATCAATGAGCAGTTCTTC. J is TRBJ2-1 and V is TRBV7-9; D uncertain. The CDR3 loop spans 14 amino acids. Germline CDR1 SEHNR, CDR2 FQNEAQ (reference sequence). The germline V and J ends were trimmed by 6 bases and 6 bases, with 15 bases remaining between them.

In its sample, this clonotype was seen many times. CDR3 protein: CASRGSSYNSPLHF. CDR3 coding DNA: TGTGCCAGCAGGGGGAGCTCCTATAATTCACCCCTCCACTTT. The rearrangement links TRBV27 to TRBJ1-6; D gene ambiguous. Per the germline V gene, CDR1 is MNHEY and CDR2 is SMNVEV (reference sequence). V dropped 6 bases and J dropped 0 bases, with 6 bases sitting between them. The CDR3 length is 14 residues.

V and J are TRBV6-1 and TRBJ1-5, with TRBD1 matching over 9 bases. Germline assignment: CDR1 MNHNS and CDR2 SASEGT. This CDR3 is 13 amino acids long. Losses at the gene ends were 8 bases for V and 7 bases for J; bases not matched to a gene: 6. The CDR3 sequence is CASGTGQGQPQHF. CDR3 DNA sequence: TGTGCCAGCGGGACAGGGCAAGGGCAGCCCCAGCATTTT.

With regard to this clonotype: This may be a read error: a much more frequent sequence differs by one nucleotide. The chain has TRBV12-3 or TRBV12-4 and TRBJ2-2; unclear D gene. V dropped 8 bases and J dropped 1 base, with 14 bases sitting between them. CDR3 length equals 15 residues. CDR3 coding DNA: TGTGCCAGCGAAGACCGCTCCAAGAACACCGGGGAGCTGTTTTTT. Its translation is CASEDRSKNTGELFF.

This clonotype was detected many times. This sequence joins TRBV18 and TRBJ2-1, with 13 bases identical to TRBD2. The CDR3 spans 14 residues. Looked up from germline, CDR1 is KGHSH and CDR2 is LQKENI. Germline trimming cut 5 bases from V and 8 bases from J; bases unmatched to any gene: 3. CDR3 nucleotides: TGTGCCAGCTCAGGGACTAGCGGGGTCGATGAGCAGTTCTTC. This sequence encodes CASSGTSGVDEQFF.

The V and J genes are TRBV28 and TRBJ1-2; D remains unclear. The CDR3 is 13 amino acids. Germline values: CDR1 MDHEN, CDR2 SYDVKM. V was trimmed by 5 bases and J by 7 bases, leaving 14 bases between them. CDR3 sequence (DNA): TGTGCCAGCAGTACCGAGACCCTAAGTGGCTACACCTTC. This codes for CASSTETLSGYTF.

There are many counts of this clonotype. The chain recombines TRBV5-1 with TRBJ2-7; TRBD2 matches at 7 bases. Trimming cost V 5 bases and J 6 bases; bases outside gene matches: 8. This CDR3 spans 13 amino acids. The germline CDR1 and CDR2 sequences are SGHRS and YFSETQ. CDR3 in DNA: TGCGCCAGCAGGCCTGGGTCGGGAGGCGAGCAGTACTTC. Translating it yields CASRPGSGGEQYF. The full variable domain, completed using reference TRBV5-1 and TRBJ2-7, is KAGVTQTPRYLIKTRGQQVTLSCSPISGHRSVSWYQQTPGQGLQFLFEYFSETQRNKGNFPGRFSGRQFSNSRSEMNVSTLELGDSALYLCASRPGSGGEQYFGPGTRLTVT.

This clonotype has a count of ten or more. CDR3 sequence reads: CASSPIRQGSETQYF. The CDR3 DNA reads TGTGCCAGCTCACCAATCCGACAGGGCTCAGAGACCCAGTACTTC. The V and J genes are TRBV18 and TRBJ2-5; 7 positions match TRBD1. Germline CDR1 KGHSH, CDR2 LQKENI. The junction had 7 bases not matched to a gene; V was cut back by 2 bases and J by 4 bases. The length of the CDR3 is 15 residues.

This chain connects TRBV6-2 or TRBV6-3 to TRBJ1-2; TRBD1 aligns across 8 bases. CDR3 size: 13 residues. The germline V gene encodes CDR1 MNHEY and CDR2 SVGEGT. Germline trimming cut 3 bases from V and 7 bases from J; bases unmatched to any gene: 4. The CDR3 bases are TGTGCCAGCAGTTATGACAGGGGCCTTGGCTACACCTTC. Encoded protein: CASSYDRGLGYTF.

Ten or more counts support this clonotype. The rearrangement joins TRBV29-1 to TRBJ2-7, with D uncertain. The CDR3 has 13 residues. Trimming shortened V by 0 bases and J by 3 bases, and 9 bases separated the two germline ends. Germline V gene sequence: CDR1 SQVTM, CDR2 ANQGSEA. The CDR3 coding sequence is TGCAGCGTTGAAGAAGAGAACAGCTACGAGCAGTACTTC. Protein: CSVEEENSYEQYF.

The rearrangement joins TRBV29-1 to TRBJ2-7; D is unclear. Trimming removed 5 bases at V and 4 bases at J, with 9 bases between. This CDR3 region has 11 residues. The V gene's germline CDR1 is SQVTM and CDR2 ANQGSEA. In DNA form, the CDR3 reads TGCAGCGTTTCGGACGGATACGAGCAGTACTTC. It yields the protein CSVSDGYEQYF.

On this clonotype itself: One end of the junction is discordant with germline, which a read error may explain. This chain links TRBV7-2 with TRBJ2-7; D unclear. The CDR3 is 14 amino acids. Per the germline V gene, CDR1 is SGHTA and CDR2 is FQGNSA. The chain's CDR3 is CASSLQVTSYEQYF. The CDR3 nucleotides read TGTGCCAGCAGCTTACAAGTCACCTCCTACGAGCAATACTTC.

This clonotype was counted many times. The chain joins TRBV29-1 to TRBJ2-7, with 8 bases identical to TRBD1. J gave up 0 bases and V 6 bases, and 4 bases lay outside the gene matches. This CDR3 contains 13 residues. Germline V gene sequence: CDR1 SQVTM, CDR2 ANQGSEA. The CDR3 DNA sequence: TGCAGCGTGGGACAGGCGCCCTCCTACGAGCAGTACTTC. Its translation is CSVGQAPSYEQYF.

The chain's CDR3 is CAGGDRGEKTEAFF. Here the CDR3 DNA reads TGTGCCGGTGGGGACAGGGGCGAGAAGACTGAAGCTTTCTTT. V usage is TRBV6-1 and J usage is TRBJ1-1, with TRBD1 matching 10 bases. Per germline, CDR1 MNHNS and CDR2 SASEGT. With V trimmed by 11 bases and J by 5 bases, 11 bases remained unmatched. The CDR3 spans 14 residues.

CDR3 loop: CASSLASPGVLGNEQFF. In nucleotides, the CDR3 is TGTGCCAGCAGCTTAGCGAGTCCGGGAGTTTTGGGCAATGAGCAGTTCTTC. The rearrangement links TRBV7-6 to TRBJ2-1, with a possible D match to TRBD2 (6 bases). The ends were cut back, 0 bases at V and 6 bases at J, with 18 bases in the middle. The CDR3 is 17 amino acids. Germline loops: CDR1 SGHVS, CDR2 FNYEAQ. The variable domain in full, completed from reference TRBV7-6 and TRBJ2-1, reads GAGVSQSPRYKVTKRGQDVALRCDPISGHVSLYWYRQALGQGPEFLTYFNYEAQQDKSGLPNDRFSAERPEGSISTLTIQRTEQRDSAMYRCASSLASPGVLGNEQFFGPGTRLTVL.

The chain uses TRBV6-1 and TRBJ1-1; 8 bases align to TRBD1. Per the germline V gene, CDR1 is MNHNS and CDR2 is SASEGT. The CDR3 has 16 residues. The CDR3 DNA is TGTGTTAGCAGTGAAGCGGAGGGGACAGGTGAAACTGAAGCTTTCTTT. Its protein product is CVSSEAEGTGETEAFF.

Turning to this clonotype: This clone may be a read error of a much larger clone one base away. The CDR3 bases are TGCAGTGCTAGAGATGGAAAGCGGGAGACGATGGGCAATGAGCAGCTCTTC. It specifies CSARDGKRETMGNEQLF. The rearrangement links TRBV20-1 to TRBJ2-1; 8 bases line up with TRBD2. The V gene's germline CDR1 is DFQATT and CDR2 SNEGSKA (reference sequence). This CDR3 has 17 amino acids.

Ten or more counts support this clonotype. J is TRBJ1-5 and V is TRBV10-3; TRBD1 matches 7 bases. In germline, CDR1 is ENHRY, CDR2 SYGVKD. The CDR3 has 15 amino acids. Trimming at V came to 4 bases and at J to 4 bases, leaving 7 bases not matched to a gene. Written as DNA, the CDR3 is TGTGCCATCAGTGGCGGGGACAGTGCAAATCAGCCCCAGCATTTT. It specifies CAISGGDSANQPQHF.

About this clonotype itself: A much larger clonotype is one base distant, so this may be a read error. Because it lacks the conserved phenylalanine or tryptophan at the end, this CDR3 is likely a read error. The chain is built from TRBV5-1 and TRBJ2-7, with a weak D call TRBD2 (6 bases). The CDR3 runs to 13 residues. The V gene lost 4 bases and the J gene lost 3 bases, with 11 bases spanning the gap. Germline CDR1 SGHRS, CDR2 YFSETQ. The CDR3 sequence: CASSAGLRYEQYL. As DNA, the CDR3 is TGCGCCAGCAGCGCGGGACTGCGCTACGAGCAGTACCTC.

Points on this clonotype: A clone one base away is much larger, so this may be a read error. In DNA, the CDR3 is TGTGTCTGGAAGGACAGGGTGGGTCCTCAGCCCCAGCATTTT. Protein: CVWKDRVGPQPQHF. V is TRBV30 and J is TRBJ1-5, with 8 bases fitting TRBD1. Germline V CDR1 and CDR2: GTSNPN, SVGIG (reference sequence). The CDR3 consists of 14 residues. The whole variable domain, remainder taken from reference TRBV30 and TRBJ1-5, is SQTIHQWPATLVQPVGSPLSLECTVEGTSNPNLYWYRQAAGRGLQLLFYSVGIGQISSEVPQNLSASRPQDRQFILSSKKLLLSDSGFYLCVWKDRVGPQPQHFGDGTRLSIL.

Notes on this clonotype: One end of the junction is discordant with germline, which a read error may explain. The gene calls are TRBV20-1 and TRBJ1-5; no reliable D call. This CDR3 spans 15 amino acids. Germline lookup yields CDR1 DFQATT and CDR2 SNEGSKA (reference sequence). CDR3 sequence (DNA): TGCAGTGCTAGAGACGCTTATGACGGTGATCAGCCCAAGCATTTT. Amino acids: CSARDAYDGDQPKHF.

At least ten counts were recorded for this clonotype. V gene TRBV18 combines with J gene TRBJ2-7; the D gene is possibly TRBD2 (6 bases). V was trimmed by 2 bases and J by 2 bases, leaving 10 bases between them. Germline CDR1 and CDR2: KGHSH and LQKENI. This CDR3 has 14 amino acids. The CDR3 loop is CASSPGSGTYEQYF. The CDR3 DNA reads TGTGCCAGCTCACCAGGTAGCGGAACCTACGAGCAGTACTTC.

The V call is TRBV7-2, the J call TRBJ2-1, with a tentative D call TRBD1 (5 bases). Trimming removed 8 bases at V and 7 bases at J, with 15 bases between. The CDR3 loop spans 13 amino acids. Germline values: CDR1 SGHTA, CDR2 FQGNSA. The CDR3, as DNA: TGTGCCAGCGCCAGGGCAGGGAAAAATGAGCAGTTCTTC. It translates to CASARAGKNEQFF.